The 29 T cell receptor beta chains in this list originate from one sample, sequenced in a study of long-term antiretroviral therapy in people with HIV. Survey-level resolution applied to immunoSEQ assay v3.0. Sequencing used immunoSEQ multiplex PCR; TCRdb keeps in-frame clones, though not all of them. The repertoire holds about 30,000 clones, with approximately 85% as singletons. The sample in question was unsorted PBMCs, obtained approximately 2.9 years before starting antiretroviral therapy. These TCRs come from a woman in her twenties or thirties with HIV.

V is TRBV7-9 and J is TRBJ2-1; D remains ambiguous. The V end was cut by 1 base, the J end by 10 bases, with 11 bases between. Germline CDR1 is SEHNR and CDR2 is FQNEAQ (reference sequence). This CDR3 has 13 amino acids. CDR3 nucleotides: TGTGCCAGCAGCTTAGGGTTAATGATGGAGCAGTTCTTC. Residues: CASSLGLMMEQFF.

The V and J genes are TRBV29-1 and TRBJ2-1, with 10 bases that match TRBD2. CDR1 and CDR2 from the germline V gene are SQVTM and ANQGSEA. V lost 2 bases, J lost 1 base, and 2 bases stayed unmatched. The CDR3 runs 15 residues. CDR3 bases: TGCAGCGTTGAAACTAGCGGGGTATCCTACAATGAGCAGTTCTTC. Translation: CSVETSGVSYNEQFF.

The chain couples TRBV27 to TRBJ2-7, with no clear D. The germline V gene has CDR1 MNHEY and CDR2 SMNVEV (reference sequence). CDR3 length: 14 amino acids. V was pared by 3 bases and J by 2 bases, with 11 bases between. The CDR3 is CASSFRAVAYEQYF. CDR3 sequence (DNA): TGTGCCAGCAGTTTTAGGGCAGTTGCCTACGAGCAGTACTTC.

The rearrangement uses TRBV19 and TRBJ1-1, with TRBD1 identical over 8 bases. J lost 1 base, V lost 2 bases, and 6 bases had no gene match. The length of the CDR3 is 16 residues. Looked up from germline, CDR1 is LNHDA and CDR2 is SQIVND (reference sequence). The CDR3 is CASSITPGTGNTEAFF. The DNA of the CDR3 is TGTGCCAGTAGTATAACGCCCGGGACAGGGAACACTGAAGCTTTCTTT.

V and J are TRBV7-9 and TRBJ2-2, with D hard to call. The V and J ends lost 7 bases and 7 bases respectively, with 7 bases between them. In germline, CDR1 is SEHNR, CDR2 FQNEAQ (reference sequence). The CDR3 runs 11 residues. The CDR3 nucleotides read TGTGCCAGCACCCCTCTCGGGGAGCTGTTTTTT. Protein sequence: CASTPLGELFF.

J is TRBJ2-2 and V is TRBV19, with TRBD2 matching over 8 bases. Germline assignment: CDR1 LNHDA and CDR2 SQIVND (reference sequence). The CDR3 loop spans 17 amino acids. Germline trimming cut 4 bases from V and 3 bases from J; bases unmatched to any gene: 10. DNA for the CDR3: TGTGCCAGTAGTAGTCCACGGCGGGGGGACTACACCGGGGAGCTGTTTTTT. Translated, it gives CASSSPRRGDYTGELFF.

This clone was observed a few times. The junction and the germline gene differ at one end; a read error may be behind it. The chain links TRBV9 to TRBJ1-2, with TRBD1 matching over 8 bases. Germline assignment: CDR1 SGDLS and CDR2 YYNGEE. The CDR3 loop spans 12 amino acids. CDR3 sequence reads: CASSSHAGTGDF. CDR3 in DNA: TGTGCCAGCAGCTCGCATGCCGGGACAGGTGACTTC.

Here the CDR3 DNA reads TGTGCCAGCAGCTTCGGGCAGGGCTCTGAAAAACTGTTTTTT. Protein product: CASSFGQGSEKLFF. This chain uses TRBV5-6 with TRBJ1-4, with D maybe TRBD1 (5 bases). Germline V gene lookup returns CDR1 SGHDT and CDR2 YYEEEE. With 2 bases removed from V and 7 bases from J, the gap between germline ends came to 12 bases. The CDR3 length is 14 residues.

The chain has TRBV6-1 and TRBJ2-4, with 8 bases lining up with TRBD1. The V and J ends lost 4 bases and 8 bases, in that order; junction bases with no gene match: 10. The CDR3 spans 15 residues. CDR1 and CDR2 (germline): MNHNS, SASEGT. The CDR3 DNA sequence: TGTGCCAGCAGTGTGTTGCTTGTGACAGGGGACATTCAGTACTTC. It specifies CASSVLLVTGDIQYF.

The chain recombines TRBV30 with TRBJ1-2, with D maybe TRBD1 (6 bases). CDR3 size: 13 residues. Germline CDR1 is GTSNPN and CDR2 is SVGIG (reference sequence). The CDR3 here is CGCSGQHNYGYTF. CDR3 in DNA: TGTGGGTGTTCAGGACAGCATAACTATGGCTACACCTTC.

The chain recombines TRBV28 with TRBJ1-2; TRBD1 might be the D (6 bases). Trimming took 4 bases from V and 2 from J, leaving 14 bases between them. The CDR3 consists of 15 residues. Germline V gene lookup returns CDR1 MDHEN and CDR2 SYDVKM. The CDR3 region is CASSWTVGRNYGYTF. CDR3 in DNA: TGTGCCAGCAGTTGGACAGTAGGGAGAAACTATGGCTACACCTTC.

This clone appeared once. The DNA of the CDR3 is TGTGCCAGCAGCAAAGCCCACAATGAGCAGTTCTTC. It yields the protein CASSKAHNEQFF. The chain couples TRBV21-1 to TRBJ2-1. TRBV21-1 has pseudogene status. CDR3 size: 12 residues.

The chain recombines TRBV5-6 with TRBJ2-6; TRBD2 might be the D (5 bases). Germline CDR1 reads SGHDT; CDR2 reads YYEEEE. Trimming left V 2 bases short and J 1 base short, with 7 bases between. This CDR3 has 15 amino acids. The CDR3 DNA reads TGTGCCAGCAGCTTACCGGGGTCTGGGGCCAACGTCCTGACTTTC. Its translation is CASSLPGSGANVLTF.

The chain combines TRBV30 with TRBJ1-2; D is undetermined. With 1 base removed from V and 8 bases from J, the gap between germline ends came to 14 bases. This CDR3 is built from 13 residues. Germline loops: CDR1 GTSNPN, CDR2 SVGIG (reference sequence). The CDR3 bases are TGTGCCTGGAGTGGTAGACGTGTAGAAGGCTACACCTTC. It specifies CAWSGRRVEGYTF.

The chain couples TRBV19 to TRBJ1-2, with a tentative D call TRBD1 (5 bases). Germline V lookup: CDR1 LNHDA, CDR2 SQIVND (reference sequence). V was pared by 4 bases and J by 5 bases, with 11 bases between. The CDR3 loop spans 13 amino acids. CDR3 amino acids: CASSSGTAYGYTF. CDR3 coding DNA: TGTGCCAGTAGTAGCGGGACGGCTTATGGCTACACCTTC.

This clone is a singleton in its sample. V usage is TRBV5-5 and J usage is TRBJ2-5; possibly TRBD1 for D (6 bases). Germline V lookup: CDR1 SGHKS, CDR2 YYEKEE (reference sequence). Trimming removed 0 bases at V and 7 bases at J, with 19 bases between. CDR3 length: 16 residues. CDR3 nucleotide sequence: TGTGCCAGCAGCTTGGCCGTGGGGGCGGCAGTTGGGACCCAGTACTTC. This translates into CASSLAVGAAVGTQYF.

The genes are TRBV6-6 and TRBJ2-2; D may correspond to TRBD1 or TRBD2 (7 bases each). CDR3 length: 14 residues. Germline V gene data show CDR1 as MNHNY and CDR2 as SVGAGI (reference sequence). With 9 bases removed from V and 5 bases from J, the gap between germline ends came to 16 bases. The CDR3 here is CASTQGGGTGELFF. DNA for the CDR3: TGTGCCAGTACCCAGGGGGGAGGGACCGGGGAGCTGTTTTTT.

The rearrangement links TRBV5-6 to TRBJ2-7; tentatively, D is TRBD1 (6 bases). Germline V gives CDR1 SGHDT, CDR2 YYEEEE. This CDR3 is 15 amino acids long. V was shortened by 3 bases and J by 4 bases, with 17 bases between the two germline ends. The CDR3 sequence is CASSSKKGQAYEQYV. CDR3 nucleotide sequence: TGTGCCAGCAGCTCAAAGAAGGGACAAGCTTACGAGCAGTACGTC.

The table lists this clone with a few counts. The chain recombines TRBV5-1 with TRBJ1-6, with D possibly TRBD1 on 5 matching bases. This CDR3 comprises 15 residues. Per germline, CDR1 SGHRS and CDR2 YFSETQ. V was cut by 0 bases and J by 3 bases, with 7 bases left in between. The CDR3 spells CASSLGQIYNSPLHF. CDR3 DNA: TGCGCCAGCAGCTTGGGACAGATCTATAATTCACCCCTCCACTTT. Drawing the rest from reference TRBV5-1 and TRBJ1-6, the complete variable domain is KAGVTQTPRYLIKTRGQQVTLSCSPISGHRSVSWYQQTPGQGLQFLFEYFSETQRNKGNFPGRFSGRQFSNSRSEMNVSTLELGDSALYLCASSLGQIYNSPLHFGNGTRLTVT.

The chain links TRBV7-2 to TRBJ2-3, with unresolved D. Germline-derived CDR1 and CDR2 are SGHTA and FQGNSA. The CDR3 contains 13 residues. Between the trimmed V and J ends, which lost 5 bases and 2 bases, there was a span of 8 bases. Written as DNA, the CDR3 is TGTGCCAGCAGCCTCTTGTCCACAGATACGCAGTATTTT. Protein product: CASSLLSTDTQYF.

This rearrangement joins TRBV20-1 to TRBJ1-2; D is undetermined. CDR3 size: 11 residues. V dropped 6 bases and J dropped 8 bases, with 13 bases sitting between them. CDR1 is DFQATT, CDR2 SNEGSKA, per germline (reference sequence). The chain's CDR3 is CSASTDGGYTF. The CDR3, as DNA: TGCAGTGCAAGTACGGACGGCGGCTACACCTTC.

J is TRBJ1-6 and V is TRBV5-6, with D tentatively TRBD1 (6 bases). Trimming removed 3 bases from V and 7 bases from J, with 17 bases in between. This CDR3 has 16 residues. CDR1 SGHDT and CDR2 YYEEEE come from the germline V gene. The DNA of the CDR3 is TGTGCCAGCAGCTCCTATAAGGGGGTATCGAATTCACCCCTCCACTTT. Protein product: CASSSYKGVSNSPLHF.

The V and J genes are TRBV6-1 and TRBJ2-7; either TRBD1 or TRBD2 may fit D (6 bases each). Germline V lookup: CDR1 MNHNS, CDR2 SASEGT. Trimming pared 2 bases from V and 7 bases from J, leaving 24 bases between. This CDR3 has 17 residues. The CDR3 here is CASSEWGALPPQGEQYV. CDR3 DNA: TGTGCCAGCAGTGAATGGGGGGCCTTACCCCCCCAAGGGGAGCAGTACGTC.

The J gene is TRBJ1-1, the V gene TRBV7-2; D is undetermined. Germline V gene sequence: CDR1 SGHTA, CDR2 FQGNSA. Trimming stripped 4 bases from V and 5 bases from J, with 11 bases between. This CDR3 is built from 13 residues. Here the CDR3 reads CASSSDTKTEAFF. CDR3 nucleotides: TGTGCCAGCAGCTCTGACACAAAGACTGAAGCTTTCTTT.

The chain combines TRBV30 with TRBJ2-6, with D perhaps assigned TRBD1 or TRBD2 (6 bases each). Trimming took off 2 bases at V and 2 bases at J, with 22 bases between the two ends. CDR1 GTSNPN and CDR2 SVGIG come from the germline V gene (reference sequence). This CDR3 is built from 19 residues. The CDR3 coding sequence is TGTGCCTGGAGTAACAACCTACAGGGAGGCTCAACTGGGGCCAACGTCCTGACTTTC. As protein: CAWSNNLQGGSTGANVLTF.

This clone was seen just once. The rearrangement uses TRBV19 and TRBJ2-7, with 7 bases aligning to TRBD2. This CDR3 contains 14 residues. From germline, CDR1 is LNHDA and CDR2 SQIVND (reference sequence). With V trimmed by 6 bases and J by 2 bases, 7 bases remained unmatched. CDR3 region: CASSLAGVPYEQYF. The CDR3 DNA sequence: TGTGCCAGTAGCCTTGCGGGGGTCCCCTACGAGCAGTACTTC. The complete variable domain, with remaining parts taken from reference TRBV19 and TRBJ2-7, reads DGGITQSPKYLFRKEGQNVTLSCEQNLNHDAMYWYRQDPGQGLRLIYYSQIVNDFQKGDIAEGYSVSREKKESFPLTVTSAQKNPTAFYLCASSLAGVPYEQYFGPGTRLTVT.

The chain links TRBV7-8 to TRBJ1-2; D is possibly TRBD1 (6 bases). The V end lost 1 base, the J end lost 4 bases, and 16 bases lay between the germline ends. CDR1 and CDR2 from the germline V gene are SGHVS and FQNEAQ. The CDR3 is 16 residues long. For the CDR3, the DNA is TGTGCCAGCAGCTTAGGTTCCCCAGGGGCGGGCTATGGCTACACCTTC. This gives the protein CASSLGSPGAGYGYTF.

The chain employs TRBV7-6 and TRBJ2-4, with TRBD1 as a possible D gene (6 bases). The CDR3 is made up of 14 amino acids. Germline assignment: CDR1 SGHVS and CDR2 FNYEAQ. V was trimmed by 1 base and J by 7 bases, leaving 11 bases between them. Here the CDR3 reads CASSLEQGENIQYF. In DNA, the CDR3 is TGTGCCAGCAGCTTAGAACAGGGCGAGAACATTCAGTACTTC.

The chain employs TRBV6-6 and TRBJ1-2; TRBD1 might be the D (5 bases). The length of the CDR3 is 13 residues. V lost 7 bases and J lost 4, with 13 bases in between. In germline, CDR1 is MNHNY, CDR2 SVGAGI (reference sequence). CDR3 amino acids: CASIEDRSYGYTF. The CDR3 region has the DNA TGTGCCAGCATCGAAGACAGATCCTATGGCTACACCTTC.